The clone carrying this T cell receptor (beta chain) has ten or more counts. MiXCR, run by TCRdb on the reads, gives a single entry per CDR3 protein. The repertoire includes about 740,000 distinct CDR3 sequences, 35% to 40% of them detected once, and under 3% sits in the top ten. This record comes from a study of T cell repertoires in cytomegalovirus infection. Sequencing was carried out using PBMCs. The receptor's source is a human donor in good health (CMV status not recorded). Some clones in this sample may be carry-over from other donors' samples.

The DNA of the CDR3 is TGTGCCAGCAGCCGGGCTCGAGGGCAGTACTTC. Translated, it gives CASSRARGQYF. The chain recombines TRBV28 with TRBJ2-7; D is unresolved. The CDR3 has 11 residues. Trimming cost V 6 bases and J 9 bases, with 12 bases left between them. Looked up from germline, CDR1 is MDHEN and CDR2 is SYDVKM.